There are many counts of the clone carrying this TCR beta chain. Between the trimmed V and J ends, which lost 5 bases and 7 bases, there was a span of 9 bases. This CDR3 spans 12 amino acids. From germline, CDR1 is MNHEY and CDR2 SMNVEV (reference sequence). The sample belongs to a study of T-cell reconstitution after alpha-beta-depleted transplantation in children. Researchers prepared the TCRbeta library using unique molecular identifiers, the study reports. TCRdb reprocessed the PCR reads via MiXCR and lists one record per CDR3 protein. The sample has about 230,000 distinct CDR3 sequences; around 8.9% are singletons.

The sequence came from a human donor who donated a stem cell graft to a child with SCID. Specimen: PBMCs from the stem cell graft donor, collected from the stem cell graft. The J gene is TRBJ1-5, the V gene TRBV27; D gene ambiguous. In nucleotides, the CDR3 is TGTGCCAGCAGTCCCCTAGGCCAGCCCCAGCATTTT. Translation: CASSPLGQPQHF.